These 21 T cell receptor beta chains came from one sample sequenced in a study of T cells after yellow fever vaccination. TCRdb fed the 5' RACE reads into MiXCR, producing one record per CDR3 protein. The sample yields hundreds of thousands of distinct CDR3 sequences, roughly a sixth seen once. Material: PBMCs, obtained before the yellow fever booster vaccination. The receptors here all came from a man between 18 and 35 years old who received the YFV17D yellow fever vaccine.

This clonotype turned up a few times. This CDR3 reads CASSLPQGANSPLHF. The CDR3 DNA reads as TGCGCCAGCAGCTTGCCACAGGGGGCTAATTCACCCCTCCACTTT. This chain uses TRBV5-1 with TRBJ1-6; 9 bases align to TRBD1. The CDR3 is 15 amino acids. Germline V gene data show CDR1 as SGHRS and CDR2 as YFSETQ. After removal of 1 base from V and 6 bases from J, the junction contained 2 bases not matched to a gene.

In this sample, this clonotype turned up once. The rearrangement joins TRBV7-2 to TRBJ2-3; 7 bases are a match to TRBD1. The CDR3 runs 15 residues. Per germline, CDR1 SGHTA and CDR2 FQGNSA. Trimming removed 2 bases from V and 5 bases from J; junction bases left unmatched: 7. The CDR3 spells CASSLSAGGGDTQYF. CDR3 bases: TGTGCCAGCAGCTTATCAGCAGGGGGTGGAGATACGCAGTATTTT.

This clonotype has just a few counts. This sequence joins TRBV28 and TRBJ2-1; TRBD2 matches at 12 bases. J lost 1 base, V lost 3 bases, and 10 bases had no gene match. The V gene's germline CDR1 is MDHEN and CDR2 SYDVKM. CDR3 size: 19 residues. CDR3 sequence (DNA): TGTGCCAGCAGTTTTTTGGAACTAGCGGGGGGAACGTCCTACAATGAGCAGTTCTTC. Amino acid sequence: CASSFLELAGGTSYNEQFF.

The chain joins TRBV4-3 to TRBJ2-1, with 8 bases aligning to TRBD1. This CDR3 is 15 amino acids long. V lost 2 bases to trimming and J lost 3 bases; unmatched junction nucleotides: 3. Germline CDR1 is LGHNA and CDR2 is YSLEER. This chain's CDR3 is CASSQQGANYNEQFF. The CDR3 DNA reads TGCGCCAGCAGCCAACAGGGGGCTAACTACAATGAGCAGTTCTTC.

This clonotype was observed a handful of times. The rearrangement joins TRBV20-1 to TRBJ2-7; no firm D call. The V gene's germline CDR1 is DFQATT and CDR2 SNEGSKA (reference sequence). The CDR3 runs to 14 residues. V lost 4 bases and J lost 0, with 13 bases in between. DNA of the CDR3: TGCAGTGCTAAGGACGTACTGAGCTCCTACGAGCAGTACTTC. It specifies CSAKDVLSSYEQYF.

The V call is TRBV6-1, the J call TRBJ2-5; no reliable D call. Germline CDR1 reads MNHNS; CDR2 reads SASEGT. CDR3 size: 12 residues. The V end lost 1 base, the J end lost 5 bases, and 5 bases lay between the germline ends. For the CDR3, the DNA is TGTGCCAGCAGTGAAGTGAGGGAGACCCAGTACTTC. It is translated as CASSEVRETQYF.

CDR3 in amino acids: CASSQGQGGDTTLETQYF. Here the CDR3 DNA reads TGTGCCAGCAGCCAAGGCCAGGGAGGCGACACTACCTTAGAGACCCAGTACTTC. The chain has TRBV4-2 and TRBJ2-5, with TRBD2 as a possible D gene (6 bases). The ends were cut back, 1 base at V and 4 bases at J, with 22 bases in the middle. The CDR3 consists of 18 residues. The V gene's germline CDR1 is LGHNA and CDR2 YNFKEQ.

The V gene is TRBV19, the J gene TRBJ1-1, with no clear D. The CDR3 is made up of 13 amino acids. Germline CDR1 is LNHDA and CDR2 is SQIVND (reference sequence). The V end was cut by 5 bases, the J end by 1 base, with 8 bases between. The CDR3 region has the DNA TGTGCCAGTAGTGACCACAAGAACACTGAAGCTTTCTTT. Translating gives CASSDHKNTEAFF.

The chain carries TRBV6-4 and TRBJ2-1, with D possibly being TRBD2 (7 bases). The CDR3 covers 13 residues. Trimming pared 5 bases from V and 8 bases from J, leaving 13 bases between. The germline CDR1 and CDR2 sequences are MRHNA and SNTAGT. The CDR3 region has the DNA TGTGCCAGCAGTCGGGGGGCCGACTATGAGCAGTTCTTC. Protein: CASSRGADYEQFF.

In its sample, this clonotype was seen once. The CDR3 DNA sequence: TGCAGTGCTCCCGGGGAGCTCTACGAGCAGTACGTC. It translates to CSAPGELYEQYV. The chain links TRBV20-1 to TRBJ2-7; a weak D match, TRBD2 (5 bases). Trimming removed 5 bases at V and 3 bases at J, with 11 bases between. CDR1 is DFQATT, CDR2 SNEGSKA, per germline (reference sequence). The CDR3 runs 12 residues.

This clonotype was observed a few times. The chain uses TRBV11-2 and TRBJ1-4; possible D gene TRBD1, 6 bases. This CDR3 has 15 residues. Germline V CDR1 and CDR2: SGHAT, FQNNGV. The V and J ends lost 5 bases and 7 bases respectively, with 17 bases between them. The CDR3 loop is CASSPRGGISEKLFF. The CDR3, as DNA: TGTGCCAGCAGCCCAAGGGGGGGGATTTCTGAAAAACTGTTTTTT.

This clonotype was seen a handful of times. The V call is TRBV4-3, the J call TRBJ2-3; 7 nucleotides agree with TRBD2. V was pared by 3 bases and J by 5 bases, with 8 bases of the junction left unmatched. The CDR3 length is 15 residues. From germline, CDR1 is LGHNA and CDR2 YSLEER. CDR3 coding DNA: TGCGCCAGCAGCCACGGGGGGAGTTGGGGAGATACGCAGTATTTT. Residues: CASSHGGSWGDTQYF.

This clonotype was observed a few times. The chain links TRBV5-1 to TRBJ2-7; D might be TRBD1 or TRBD2, each matching 5 bases. The germline V gene has CDR1 SGHRS and CDR2 YFSETQ. V lost 6 bases to trimming and J lost 3 bases, with 16 bases between them. The CDR3 is made up of 14 amino acids. CDR3 DNA: TGCGCCAGCAAATTGAGGGGACGAATCTACGAGCAGTACTTC. Its translation: CASKLRGRIYEQYF.

The chain is built from TRBV30 and TRBJ2-3, with 9 bases lining up with TRBD2. Germline-derived CDR1 and CDR2 are GTSNPN and SVGIG (reference sequence). The CDR3 runs to 15 residues. V gave up 4 bases and J gave up 2 bases; unmatched junction bases: 7. CDR3 residues: CAWTRASGVTDTQYF. DNA of the CDR3: TGTGCCTGGACCCGTGCTAGCGGGGTCACAGATACGCAGTATTTT.

V and J are TRBV9 and TRBJ2-7; 10 nucleotides line up with TRBD1. After removal of 2 bases from V and 7 bases from J, the junction contained 12 bases not matched to a gene. The CDR3 has 16 residues. CDR1 is SGDLS and CDR2 is YYNGEE in the germline V gene. CDR3 residues: CASSVNRDRGIGEQYF. CDR3 DNA sequence: TGTGCCAGCAGCGTGAACCGGGACAGGGGAATAGGGGAGCAGTACTTC.

V is TRBV20-1 and J is TRBJ1-1; 7 positions agree with TRBD1. CDR1 is DFQATT and CDR2 is SNEGSKA in the germline V gene (reference sequence). The CDR3 consists of 14 residues. J lost 3 bases, V lost 1 base, and 5 bases had no gene match. The CDR3 region is CSARGVGGYTEAFF. The DNA of the CDR3 is TGCAGTGCTAGAGGGGTAGGGGGCTACACTGAAGCTTTCTTT.

This clonotype was seen more than once but under ten times. V gene TRBV7-6 combines with J gene TRBJ1-2; TRBD1 might be the D (5 bases). Trimming left V 1 base short and J 4 bases short, with 13 bases between. The CDR3 consists of 15 residues. Germline V gene data show CDR1 as SGHVS and CDR2 as FNYEAQ. The CDR3 bases are TGTGCCAGCAGCTTAGAGGCTGGGCAGGGCTATGGCTACACCTTC. Protein product: CASSLEAGQGYGYTF.

This chain links TRBV5-1 with TRBJ2-2, with D perhaps assigned TRBD1 or TRBD2 (6 bases each). Trimming stripped 6 bases from V and 0 bases from J, with 15 bases between. The CDR3 sequence is 16 residues long. In germline, CDR1 is SGHRS, CDR2 YFSETQ. The CDR3 region is CASTPTRGPNTGELFF. The CDR3 nucleotides read TGCGCCAGCACCCCCACCCGGGGGCCGAACACCGGGGAGCTGTTTTTT.

V is TRBV4-1 and J is TRBJ2-3; D might be TRBD2 (5 bases). Trimming pared 5 bases from V and 1 base from J, leaving 16 bases between. This CDR3 is 16 amino acids long. Germline V gene data show CDR1 as MGHRA and CDR2 as YSYEKL. CDR3 in DNA: TGCGCCAGCAGCGGCGAGAGAGCCGGGGGCACAGATACGCAGTATTTT. Translated: CASSGERAGGTDTQYF.

A few counts support this clonotype. The genes are TRBV7-2 and TRBJ2-2; possibly TRBD1 or TRBD2 for D (7 bases each). V lost 5 bases, J lost 13 bases, and 17 bases lay in between. Germline V gene lookup returns CDR1 SGHTA and CDR2 FQGNSA. The CDR3 consists of 13 residues. The CDR3 here is CASSPGGVLWLFF. DNA of the CDR3: TGTGCCAGCAGCCCAGGGGGGGTTCTGTGGCTGTTTTTT.

This chain joins TRBV5-1 and TRBJ1-1; TRBD1 agrees at 7 bases. The CDR3 has 14 amino acids. The germline gives CDR1 SGHRS, CDR2 YFSETQ. Unmatched junction bases numbered 9, after V lost 0 bases and J lost 10 bases. CDR3 coding DNA: TGCGCCAGCAGCTTGGGGGGAGGGACAGCCCGAGCTTTCTTT. This sequence encodes CASSLGGGTARAFF.